This TCR beta chain was captured in a study of T cells after yellow fever vaccination. One entry per CDR3 protein, called by TCRdb with MiXCR from the 5' RACE reads. This table holds 600,000 to 750,000 distinct CDR3 sequences, roughly an eighth found once. Study conclusions and caveats: It was a small share of clonotypes that appeared in both CD4 and CD8 compartments.

Turning to this clonotype: Its antigen is not known.

The CDR3 sequence is 12 residues long. Trimming shortened V by 11 bases and J by 1 base, and 11 bases separated the two germline ends. CDR1 and CDR2 from the germline V gene are SEHNR and FQNEAQ (reference sequence). The receptor was isolated from a man aged 25-45 years who received the YFV17D yellow fever vaccine. The chain has TRBV7-9 and TRBJ1-1; no reliable D call. The material sequenced was PBMCs, taken on the day of the yellow fever booster vaccination. DNA of the CDR3: TGTGCCGAAGTTGTAGGGAACACTGAAGCTTTCTTT. It codes for CAEVVGNTEAFF.